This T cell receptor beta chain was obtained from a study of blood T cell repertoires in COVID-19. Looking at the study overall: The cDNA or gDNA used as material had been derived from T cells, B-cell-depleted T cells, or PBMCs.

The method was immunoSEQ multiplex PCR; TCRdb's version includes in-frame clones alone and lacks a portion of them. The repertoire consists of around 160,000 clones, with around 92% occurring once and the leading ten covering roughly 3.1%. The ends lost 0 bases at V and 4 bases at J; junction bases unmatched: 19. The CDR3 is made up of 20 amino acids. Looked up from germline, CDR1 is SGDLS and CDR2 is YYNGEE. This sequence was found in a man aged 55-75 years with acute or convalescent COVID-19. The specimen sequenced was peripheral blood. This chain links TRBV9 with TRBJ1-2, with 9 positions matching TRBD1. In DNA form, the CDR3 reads TGTGCCAGCAGCGTAGCAAACCCCCAAAGGACAGGGGATAGCCTCTATGGCTACACCTTC. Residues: CASSVANPQRTGDSLYGYTF. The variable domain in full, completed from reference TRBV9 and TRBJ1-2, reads DSGVTQTPKHLITATGQRVTLRCSPRSGDLSVYWYQQSLDQGLQFLIQYYNGEERAKGNILERFSAQQFPDLHSELNLSSLELGDSALYFCASSVANPQRTGDSLYGYTFGSGTRLTVV.